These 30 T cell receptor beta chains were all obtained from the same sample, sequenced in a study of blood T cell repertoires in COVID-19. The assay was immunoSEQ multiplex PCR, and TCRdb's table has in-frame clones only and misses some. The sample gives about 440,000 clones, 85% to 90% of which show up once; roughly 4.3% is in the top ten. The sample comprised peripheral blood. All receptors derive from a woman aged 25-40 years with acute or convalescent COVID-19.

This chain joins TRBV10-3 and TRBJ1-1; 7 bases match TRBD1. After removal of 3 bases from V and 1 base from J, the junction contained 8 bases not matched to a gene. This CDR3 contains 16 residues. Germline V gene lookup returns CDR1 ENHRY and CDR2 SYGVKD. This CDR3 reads CAISEPGQERNTEAFF. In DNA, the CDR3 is TGTGCCATCAGTGAACCCGGACAGGAAAGGAACACTGAAGCTTTCTTT.

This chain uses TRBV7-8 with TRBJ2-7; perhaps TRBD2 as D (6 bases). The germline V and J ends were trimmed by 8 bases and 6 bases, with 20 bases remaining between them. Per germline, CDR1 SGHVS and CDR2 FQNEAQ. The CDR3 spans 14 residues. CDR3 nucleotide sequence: TGTGCCAGCTCCCGGACGGGGACTCTCGGCGAGCAGTACTTC. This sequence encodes CASSRTGTLGEQYF.

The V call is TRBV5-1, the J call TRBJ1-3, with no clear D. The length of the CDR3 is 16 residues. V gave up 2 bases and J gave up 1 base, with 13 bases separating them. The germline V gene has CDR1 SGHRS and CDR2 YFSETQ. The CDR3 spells CASSFNGVRSGNTIYF. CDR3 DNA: TGCGCCAGCAGCTTTAACGGGGTTAGGTCTGGAAACACCATATATTTT. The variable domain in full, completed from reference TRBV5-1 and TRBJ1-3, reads KAGVTQTPRYLIKTRGQQVTLSCSPISGHRSVSWYQQTPGQGLQFLFEYFSETQRNKGNFPGRFSGRQFSNSRSEMNVSTLELGDSALYLCASSFNGVRSGNTIYFGEGSWLTVV.

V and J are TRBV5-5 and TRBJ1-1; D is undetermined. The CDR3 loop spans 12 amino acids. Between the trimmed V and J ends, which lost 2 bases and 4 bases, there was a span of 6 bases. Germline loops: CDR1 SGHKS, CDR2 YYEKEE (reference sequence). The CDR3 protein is CASSFLPTEAFF. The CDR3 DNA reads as TGTGCCAGCAGCTTTCTCCCCACTGAAGCTTTCTTT.

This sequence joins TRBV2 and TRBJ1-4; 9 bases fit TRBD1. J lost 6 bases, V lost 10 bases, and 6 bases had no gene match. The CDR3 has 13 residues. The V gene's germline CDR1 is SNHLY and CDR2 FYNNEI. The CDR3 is CATRTGDYEKLFF. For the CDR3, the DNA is TGTGCCACTCGGACAGGGGATTATGAAAAACTGTTTTTT.

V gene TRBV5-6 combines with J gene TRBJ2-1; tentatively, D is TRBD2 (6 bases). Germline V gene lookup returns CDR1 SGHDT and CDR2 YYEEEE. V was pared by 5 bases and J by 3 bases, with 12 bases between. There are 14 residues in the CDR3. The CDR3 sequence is CASRSGGDYNEQFF. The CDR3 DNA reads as TGTGCCAGCAGATCCGGGGGAGACTACAATGAGCAGTTCTTC.

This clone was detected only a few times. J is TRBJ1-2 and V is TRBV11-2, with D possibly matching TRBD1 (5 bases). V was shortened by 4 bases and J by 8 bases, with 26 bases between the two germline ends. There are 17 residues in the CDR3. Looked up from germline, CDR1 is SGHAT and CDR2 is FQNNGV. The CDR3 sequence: CASSSLRGGKVRQGYTF. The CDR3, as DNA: TGTGCCAGCAGCTCGTTAAGGGGTGGTAAAGTGCGGCAGGGCTACACCTTC.

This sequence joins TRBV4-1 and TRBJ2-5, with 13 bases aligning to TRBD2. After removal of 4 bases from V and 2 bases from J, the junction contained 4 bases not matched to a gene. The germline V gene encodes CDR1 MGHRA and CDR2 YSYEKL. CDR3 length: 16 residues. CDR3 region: CASSPTSGGRQETQYF. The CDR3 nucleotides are TGCGCCAGCAGCCCGACTAGCGGGGGGAGACAAGAGACCCAGTACTTC.

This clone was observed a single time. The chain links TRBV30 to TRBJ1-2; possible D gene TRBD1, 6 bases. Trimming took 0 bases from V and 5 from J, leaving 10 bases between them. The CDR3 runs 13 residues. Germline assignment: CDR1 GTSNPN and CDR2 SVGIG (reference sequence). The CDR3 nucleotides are TGTGCCTGGAGTGTAACAGGGAGATATGGCTACACCTTC. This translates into CAWSVTGRYGYTF.

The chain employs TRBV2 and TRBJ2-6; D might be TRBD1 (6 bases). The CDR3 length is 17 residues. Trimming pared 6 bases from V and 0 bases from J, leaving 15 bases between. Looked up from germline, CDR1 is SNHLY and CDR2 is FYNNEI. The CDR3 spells CASSRPGQSSGANVLTF. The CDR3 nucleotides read TGTGCCAGCAGCAGGCCGGGACAAAGCTCTGGGGCCAACGTCCTGACTTTC.

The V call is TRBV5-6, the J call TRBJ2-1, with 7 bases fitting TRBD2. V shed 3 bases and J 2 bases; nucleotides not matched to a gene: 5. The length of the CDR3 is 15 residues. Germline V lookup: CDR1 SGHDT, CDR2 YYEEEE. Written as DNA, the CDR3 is TGTGCCAGCAGCTACGGACTAGATCCCTACAATGAGCAGTTCTTC. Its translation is CASSYGLDPYNEQFF.

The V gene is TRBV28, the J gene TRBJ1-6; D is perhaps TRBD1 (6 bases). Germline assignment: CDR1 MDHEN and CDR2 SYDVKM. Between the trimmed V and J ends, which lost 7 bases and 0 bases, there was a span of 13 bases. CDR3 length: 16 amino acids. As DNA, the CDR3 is TGTGCCAGCATTAAAACAGGGAGCTCCTATAATTCACCCCTCCACTTT. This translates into CASIKTGSSYNSPLHF. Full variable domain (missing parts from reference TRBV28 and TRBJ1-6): DVKVTQSSRYLVKRTGEKVFLECVQDMDHENMFWYRQDPGLGLRLIYFSYDVKMKEKGDIPEGYSVSREKKERFSLILESASTNQTSMYLCASIKTGSSYNSPLHFGNGTRLTVT.

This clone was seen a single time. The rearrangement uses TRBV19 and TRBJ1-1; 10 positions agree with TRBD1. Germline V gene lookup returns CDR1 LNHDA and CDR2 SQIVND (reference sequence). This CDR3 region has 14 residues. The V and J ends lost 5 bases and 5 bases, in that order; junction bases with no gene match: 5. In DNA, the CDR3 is TGTGCCAGTAGTTGGGACAGGGGCTATACTGAAGCTTTCTTT. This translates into CASSWDRGYTEAFF. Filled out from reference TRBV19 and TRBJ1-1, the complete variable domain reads DGGITQSPKYLFRKEGQNVTLSCEQNLNHDAMYWYRQDPGQGLRLIYYSQIVNDFQKGDIAEGYSVSREKKESFPLTVTSAQKNPTAFYLCASSWDRGYTEAFFGQGTRLTVV.

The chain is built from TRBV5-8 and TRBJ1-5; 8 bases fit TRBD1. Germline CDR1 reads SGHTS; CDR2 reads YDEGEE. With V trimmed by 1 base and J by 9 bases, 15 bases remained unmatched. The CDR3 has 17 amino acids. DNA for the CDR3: TGTGCCAGCAGCTTGTACGTTATCAGGGGGCAAGGGGGGCCCCAGCATTTT. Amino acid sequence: CASSLYVIRGQGGPQHF. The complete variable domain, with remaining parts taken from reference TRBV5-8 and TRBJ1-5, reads EAGVTQSPTHLIKTRGQQATLRCSPISGHTSVYWYQQALGLGLQFLLWYDEGEERNRGNFPPRFSGRQFPNYSSELNVNALELEDSALYLCASSLYVIRGQGGPQHFGDGTRLSIL.

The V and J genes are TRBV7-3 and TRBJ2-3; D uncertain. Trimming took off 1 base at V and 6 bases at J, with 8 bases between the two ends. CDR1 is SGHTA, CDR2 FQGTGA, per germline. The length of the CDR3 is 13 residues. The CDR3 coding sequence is TGTGCCAGCAGCTTAAATCCGTCCGATACGCAGTATTTT. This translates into CASSLNPSDTQYF.

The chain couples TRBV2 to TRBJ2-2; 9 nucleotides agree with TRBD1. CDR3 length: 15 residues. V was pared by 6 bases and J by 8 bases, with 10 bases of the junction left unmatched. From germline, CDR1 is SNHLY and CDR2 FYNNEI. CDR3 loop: CASSKEQGAVGELFF. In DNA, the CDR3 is TGTGCCAGCAGCAAAGAACAGGGGGCGGTTGGGGAGCTGTTTTTT.

CDR3 bases: TGTGCCAGCAGCTTAGCCCCTTTTATCCTGGACAGGGGGCCCAAAGCCCCCCTCCACTTT. It yields the protein CASSLAPFILDRGPKAPLHF. V and J are TRBV7-2 and TRBJ1-6; 11 bases align to TRBD1. The CDR3 spans 20 residues. Germline V gene lookup returns CDR1 SGHTA and CDR2 FQGNSA. The trim removed 0 bases at V and 13 bases at J, leaving 20 bases unmatched.

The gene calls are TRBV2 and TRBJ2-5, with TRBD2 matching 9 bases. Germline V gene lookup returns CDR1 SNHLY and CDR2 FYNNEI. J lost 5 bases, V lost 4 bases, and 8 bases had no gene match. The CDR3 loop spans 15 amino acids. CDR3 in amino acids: CASSAGGGARETQYF. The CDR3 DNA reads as TGTGCCAGCAGTGCTGGCGGGGGGGCCAGGGAGACCCAGTACTTC.

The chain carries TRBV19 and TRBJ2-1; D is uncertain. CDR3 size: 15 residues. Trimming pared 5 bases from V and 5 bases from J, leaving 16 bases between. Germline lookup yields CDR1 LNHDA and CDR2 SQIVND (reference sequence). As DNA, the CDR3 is TGTGCCAGTAGTCTCGACTCTACCCTAAACAATGAGCAGTTCTTC. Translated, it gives CASSLDSTLNNEQFF.

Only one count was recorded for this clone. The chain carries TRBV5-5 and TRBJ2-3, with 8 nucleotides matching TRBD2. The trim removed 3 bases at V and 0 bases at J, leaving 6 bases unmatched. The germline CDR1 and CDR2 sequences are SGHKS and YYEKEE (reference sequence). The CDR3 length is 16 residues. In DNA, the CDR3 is TGTGCCAGCAGCTCATTAGCGGGGCGGAGCACAGATACGCAGTATTTT. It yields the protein CASSSLAGRSTDTQYF.

The CDR3 sequence is CAWSLNAYEQYF. The CDR3 DNA reads as TGTGCCTGGAGTCTTAATGCCTACGAGCAGTACTTC. V and J are TRBV30 and TRBJ2-7; no clear D gene. Germline V CDR1 and CDR2: GTSNPN, SVGIG (reference sequence). V was shortened by 2 bases and J by 2 bases, with 7 bases between the two germline ends. The CDR3 has 12 amino acids.

The CDR3 sequence: CSVVVGTGAGLLYNEQFF. CDR3 coding DNA: TGCAGCGTTGTGGTCGGGACAGGGGCCGGTCTTCTCTACAATGAGCAGTTCTTC. The gene calls are TRBV29-1 and TRBJ2-1; 10 bases align to TRBD1. V lost 4 bases to trimming and J lost 3 bases; unmatched junction nucleotides: 15. This CDR3 has 18 residues. Germline V lookup: CDR1 SQVTM, CDR2 ANQGSEA.

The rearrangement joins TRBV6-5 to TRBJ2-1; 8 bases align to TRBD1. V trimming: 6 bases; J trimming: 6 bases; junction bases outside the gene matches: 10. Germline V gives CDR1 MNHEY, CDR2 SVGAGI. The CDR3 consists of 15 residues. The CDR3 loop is CASRPGTGYVNEQFF. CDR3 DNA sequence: TGTGCCAGCAGACCCGGGACAGGATATGTCAATGAGCAGTTCTTC.

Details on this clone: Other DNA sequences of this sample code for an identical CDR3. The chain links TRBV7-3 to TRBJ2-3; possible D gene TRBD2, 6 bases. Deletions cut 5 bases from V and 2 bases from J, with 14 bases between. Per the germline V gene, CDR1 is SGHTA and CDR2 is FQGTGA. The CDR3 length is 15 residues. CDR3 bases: TGTGCCAGCAGCCCCTCTGGGGGGAACACAGATACGCAGTATTTT. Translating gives CASSPSGGNTDTQYF.

The CDR3 sequence: CASSLYQAYEQYF. Written as DNA, the CDR3 is TGTGCCAGCAGCCTCTACCAAGCCTACGAGCAGTACTTC. This chain joins TRBV7-8 and TRBJ2-7; D uncertain. This CDR3 spans 13 amino acids. V lost 5 bases, J lost 2 bases, and 10 bases lay in between. The germline CDR1 and CDR2 sequences are SGHVS and FQNEAQ.

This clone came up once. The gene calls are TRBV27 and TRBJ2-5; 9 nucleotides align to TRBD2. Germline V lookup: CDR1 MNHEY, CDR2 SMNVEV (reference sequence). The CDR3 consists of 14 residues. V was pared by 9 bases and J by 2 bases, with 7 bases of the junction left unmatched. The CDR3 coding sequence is TGTGCCAGTGCTCTAGCGGGGAAACAAGAGACCCAGTACTTC. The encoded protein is CASALAGKQETQYF.

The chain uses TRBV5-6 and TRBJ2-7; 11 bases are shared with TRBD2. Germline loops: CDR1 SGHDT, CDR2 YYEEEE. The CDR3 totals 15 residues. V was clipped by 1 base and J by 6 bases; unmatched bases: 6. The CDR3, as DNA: TGTGCCAGCAGCTTGTCCCTAGCGGGGGGTCTCGAGCAGTACTTC. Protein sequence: CASSLSLAGGLEQYF.

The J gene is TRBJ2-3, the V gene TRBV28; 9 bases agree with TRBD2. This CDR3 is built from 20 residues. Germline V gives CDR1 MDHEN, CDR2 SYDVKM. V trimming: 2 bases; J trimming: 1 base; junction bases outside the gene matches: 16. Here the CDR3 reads CASSLVSLAGGLHGTDTQYF. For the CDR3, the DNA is TGTGCCAGCAGTTTAGTCTCCTTGGCGGGGGGGCTGCACGGCACAGATACGCAGTATTTT.

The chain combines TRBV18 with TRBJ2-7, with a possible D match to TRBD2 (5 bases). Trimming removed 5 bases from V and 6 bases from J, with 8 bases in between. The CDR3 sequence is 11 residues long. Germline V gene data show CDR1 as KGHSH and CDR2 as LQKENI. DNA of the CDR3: TGTGCCAGCTCAAATGAGGGCGAGCAGTACTTC. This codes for CASSNEGEQYF.

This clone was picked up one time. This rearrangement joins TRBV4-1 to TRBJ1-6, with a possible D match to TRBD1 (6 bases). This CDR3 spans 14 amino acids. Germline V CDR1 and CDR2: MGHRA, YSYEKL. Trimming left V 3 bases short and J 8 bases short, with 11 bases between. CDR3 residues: CASSQDSLDSPLHF. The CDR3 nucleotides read TGCGCCAGCAGCCAGGACAGCCTAGATTCACCCCTCCACTTT.